The rows below give T cell receptor beta chains drawn from one sample of a study of T cells after yellow fever vaccination. TCRdb passed the 5' RACE reads through MiXCR, listing each CDR3 protein once. The table records 450,000 to 600,000 distinct CDR3 sequences, less than 20% of them present only once. The sequences come from PBMCs, collected more than 4 days after the first yellow fever vaccination. These receptor sequences come from a man between 18 and 35 years old who received the YFV17D yellow fever vaccine. The conserved cysteine and the conserved F or W are not part of the CDR3 here.

v_gene: TRBV6-5
j_gene: TRBJ2-6
CDR3aa: ASSFARQAGSSGANVLT

v_gene: TRBV24-1
j_gene: TRBJ1-1
CDR3aa: ATSDGTIAF

v_gene: TRBV14
j_gene: TRBJ1-2
CDR3aa: ASSQAGKFYGYT

v_gene: TRBV20-1
j_gene: TRBJ1-5
CDR3aa: SARDMSNQPQH

v_gene: TRBV5-1
j_gene: TRBJ1-1
CDR3aa: ASSLAPGTDSEAF

v_gene: TRBV7-8
j_gene: TRBJ1-5
CDR3aa: ASSLLTGNNQPQH

v_gene: TRBV29-1
j_gene: TRBJ2-1
CDR3aa: SVKPASYNEQF

v_gene: TRBV18
j_gene: TRBJ1-1
CDR3aa: ASSPTVDLQAF

v_gene: TRBV28
j_gene: TRBJ2-5
CDR3aa: ASSSSLLETQY

v_gene: TRBV7-2
j_gene: TRBJ2-1
CDR3aa: ASSLGGPVTGF

v_gene: TRBV7-3
j_gene: TRBJ2-7
CDR3aa: ASSPSGSSYEQY

v_gene: TRBV7-3
j_gene: TRBJ2-5
CDR3aa: ASSPGTGGTQY

v_gene: TRBV13
j_gene: TRBJ2-3
CDR3aa: ASSLMGARGTDTQY

v_gene: TRBV21-1
j_gene: TRBJ1-6
CDR3aa: ASSKEGGQRLNSPLH

v_gene: TRBV5-1
j_gene: TRBJ2-7
CDR3aa: ASSPRDRGHEQY

v_gene: TRBV9
j_gene: TRBJ2-5
CDR3aa: ASSYRGSGGETQY

v_gene: TRBV5-8
j_gene: TRBJ2-3
CDR3aa: ASSSGWTSGGTDTQY

v_gene: TRBV2
j_gene: TRBJ2-3
CDR3aa: ASSALASIADTQY

v_gene: TRBV6-5
j_gene: TRBJ2-1
CDR3aa: ASSYKGYGRLAGGMQF

v_gene: TRBV7-9
j_gene: TRBJ1-2
CDR3aa: ASSGRTGGVNYGYT

v_gene: TRBV28
j_gene: TRBJ1-1
CDR3aa: ASTHRLRDIMNTEAF

v_gene: TRBV3-1
j_gene: TRBJ2-2
CDR3aa: ASSGTSGIHTGELF

v_gene: TRBV12-5
j_gene: TRBJ2-5
CDR3aa: ASGFPLMAGGRATQY

v_gene: TRBV4-1
j_gene: TRBJ2-1
CDR3aa: ASSQSHGGAKQF

v_gene: TRBV9
j_gene: TRBJ1-2
CDR3aa: ASSNRDRGLHGYT

v_gene: TRBV6-1
j_gene: TRBJ1-1
CDR3aa: ASRRQGEKNTEAF

v_gene: TRBV12-3/TRBV12-4
j_gene: TRBJ2-1
CDR3aa: ASSLRTSGGYNEQF

v_gene: TRBV4-1
j_gene: TRBJ1-1
CDR3aa: ASSQGPGKNTEAF

v_gene: TRBV7-2
j_gene: TRBJ1-1
CDR3aa: ASSAGPLRAEAF

v_gene: TRBV4-1
j_gene: TRBJ2-5
CDR3aa: ASSQALVEETQY

v_gene: TRBV6-5
j_gene: TRBJ1-4
CDR3aa: ASSYGPATNEKLF

v_gene: TRBV6-2/TRBV6-3
j_gene: TRBJ2-5
CDR3aa: ASSLNIRGLAETQY

v_gene: TRBV6-5
j_gene: TRBJ1-1
CDR3aa: ASSYSKAMNTEAF

v_gene: TRBV20-1
j_gene: TRBJ2-1
CDR3aa: SASESAADEQF

v_gene: TRBV4-3
j_gene: TRBJ1-2
CDR3aa: ASSQGRGWNYGYT

v_gene: TRBV2
j_gene: TRBJ1-4
CDR3aa: ASSDLLGASNEKLF

v_gene: TRBV2
j_gene: TRBJ2-5
CDR3aa: ASNPDGQETQY

v_gene: TRBV12-3/TRBV12-4
j_gene: TRBJ2-2
CDR3aa: ASSRGLADYTGELF

v_gene: TRBV18
j_gene: TRBJ2-7
CDR3aa: ASSPPSGQGKIGEQY

v_gene: TRBV6-1
j_gene: TRBJ2-3
CDR3aa: ASRWTSGASTDTQY

v_gene: TRBV29-1
j_gene: TRBJ1-1
CDR3aa: SGRTGGWNTEAF

v_gene: TRBV4-3
j_gene: TRBJ2-1
CDR3aa: ASSNIIRMTYNEQF

v_gene: TRBV6-2/TRBV6-3
j_gene: TRBJ2-3
CDR3aa: ASNRDYNTDTQY

v_gene: TRBV6-1
j_gene: TRBJ1-2
CDR3aa: ASYQYSGREQGAYGYT

v_gene: TRBV5-1
j_gene: TRBJ2-6
CDR3aa: ASSLDTGVGANVLT

v_gene: TRBV3-1
j_gene: TRBJ1-1
CDR3aa: ASSHTGTGGTEAF

v_gene: TRBV7-6
j_gene: TRBJ1-2
CDR3aa: ASSSPGGGGYT

v_gene: TRBV6-1
j_gene: TRBJ2-2
CDR3aa: ASSAGGPNTGELF

v_gene: TRBV7-9
j_gene: TRBJ1-2
CDR3aa: ASSFEGAEGYT

v_gene: TRBV3-1
j_gene: TRBJ1-4
CDR3aa: ASSRWTYDEKLF

v_gene: TRBV12-3/TRBV12-4
j_gene: TRBJ2-1
CDR3aa: ASSQAGLAGYGQF

v_gene: TRBV5-8
j_gene: TRBJ1-6
CDR3aa: ASRLDSSYNSPLH

v_gene: TRBV3-1
j_gene: TRBJ1-5
CDR3aa: ASSWGQGARQPQH

v_gene: TRBV7-9
j_gene: TRBJ1-6
CDR3aa: ASSLGQGMDSPLH

v_gene: TRBV6-4
j_gene: TRBJ2-2
CDR3aa: ASSAQGAGELF

v_gene: TRBV11-2
j_gene: TRBJ2-7
CDR3aa: ASSSSGTLHYEQY

v_gene: TRBV21-1
j_gene: TRBJ1-2
CDR3aa: ASSKEEQGHGYT